A single sample is the source of the 21 T cell receptor beta chains below, sequenced in a study of blood T cells in healthy people across ages. The use of a sample-barcoded 5' primer and a J-beta primer mix characterized a second PCR of about 7 to 12 cycles. TCRdb re-analysed the 5' RACE reads in MiXCR, keeping a single row per CDR3 protein. The profile shows approximately 400,000 distinct CDR3 sequences, about 52% of them singletons. The specimen sequenced was blood. The receptor source for this set is a man aged 55 to 70 in good health.

The chain joins TRBV15 to TRBJ2-5; D is unclear. Trimming cost V 0 bases and J 5 bases, with 7 bases left between them. This CDR3 has 13 residues. Germline-derived CDR1 and CDR2 are LNHNV and YYDKDF (reference sequence). The CDR3, as DNA: TGTGCCACCAGCAGAGATCTGTTGGAGACCCAGTACTTC. Residues: CATSRDLLETQYF.

This clonotype was picked up a small number of times. The CDR3 here is CSVLRLASSSYNEQFF. CDR3 bases: TGCAGCGTTCTTAGACTAGCCTCGAGCTCCTACAATGAGCAGTTCTTC. This chain connects TRBV29-1 to TRBJ2-1; TRBD2 aligns across 7 bases. The germline V gene has CDR1 SQVTM and CDR2 ANQGSEA. J gave up 0 bases and V 5 bases, and 10 bases lay outside the gene matches. CDR3 length: 16 residues.

The table lists this clonotype with many counts. The genes are TRBV7-2 and TRBJ2-3; no definite D call. V lost 1 base and J lost 4, with 6 bases in between. This CDR3 comprises 13 residues. Germline V gene data show CDR1 as SGHTA and CDR2 as FQGNSA. The CDR3 bases are TGTGCCAGCAGCTTAGAAGTGGCAGATACGCAGTATTTT. It specifies CASSLEVADTQYF. The variable domain in full, with the rest retrieved from reference TRBV7-2 and TRBJ2-3, is GAGVSQSPSNKVTEKGKDVELRCDPISGHTALYWYRQSLGQGLEFLIYFQGNSAPDKSGLPSDRFSAERTGGSVSTLTIQRTQQEDSAVYLCASSLEVADTQYFGPGTRLTVL.

This clonotype was seen a handful of times. The CDR3 spells CASSRSGQKETQYF. In DNA, the CDR3 is TGTGCCAGCAGCCGATCAGGACAGAAAGAGACCCAGTACTTC. This rearrangement joins TRBV14 to TRBJ2-5, with a weak D call TRBD1 (6 bases). Between the trimmed V and J ends, which lost 4 bases and 3 bases, there was a span of 12 bases. The CDR3 has 14 residues. Germline lookup yields CDR1 SGHDN and CDR2 FVKESK. Filled out from reference TRBV14 and TRBJ2-5, the complete variable domain reads EAGVTQFPSHSVIEKGQTVTLRCDPISGHDNLYWYRRVMGKEIKFLLHFVKESKQDESGMPNNRFLAERTGGTYSTLKVQPAELEDSGVYFCASSRSGQKETQYFGPGTRLLVL.

V gene TRBV13 combines with J gene TRBJ1-2; D remains ambiguous. The germline gives CDR1 PRHDT, CDR2 FYEKMQ (reference sequence). V was shortened by 1 base and J by 0 bases, with 6 bases between the two germline ends. This CDR3 has 14 residues. The DNA of the CDR3 is TGTGCCAGCAGCTTAGCCTGGGCTAACTATGGCTACACCTTC. Translation gives CASSLAWANYGYTF.

This clonotype was counted a single time. A much larger clone lies a single base off, so this may be a read error. This chain links TRBV6-1 with TRBJ2-5; D is perhaps TRBD1 (6 bases). This CDR3 has 14 amino acids. V gave up 3 bases and J gave up 11 bases, with 19 bases separating them. The V gene's germline CDR1 is MNHNS and CDR2 SASEGT. This CDR3 reads CASSDPGTPNEQYF. CDR3 coding DNA: TGTGCCAGCAGTGATCCCGGGACACCCAATGAGCAGTACTTC.

The chain recombines TRBV11-2 with TRBJ1-5; no reliable D call. The CDR3 has 14 amino acids. V lost 11 bases to trimming and J lost 0 bases, with 14 bases between them. CDR1 is SGHAT and CDR2 is FQNNGV in the germline V gene. CDR3 residues: CACNRPDSNQPQHF. The CDR3 nucleotides read TGTGCCTGCAACCGACCGGATAGCAATCAGCCCCAGCATTTT.

This clonotype was picked up many times. The chain uses TRBV4-2 and TRBJ1-2; D is unclear. Germline CDR1 reads LGHNA; CDR2 reads YNFKEQ. This CDR3 contains 17 residues. V lost 3 bases and J lost 0, with 17 bases in between. The CDR3 protein is CASSHSLVRDTNYGYTF. The CDR3 DNA is TGTGCCAGCAGCCACTCCCTCGTTAGGGATACTAACTATGGCTACACCTTC.

This clonotype was observed a few times. Since a much larger clone is just one base distant, this may be a read error. The chain couples TRBV6-2 or TRBV6-3 to TRBJ2-1; TRBD2 is a possible D gene (7 bases). Per the germline V gene, CDR1 is MNHEY and CDR2 is SVGEGT. The CDR3 has 14 residues. Trimming left V 5 bases short and J 4 bases short, with 12 bases between. CDR3 region: CASSPAGAYNEQFF. CDR3 coding DNA: TGTGCCAGCAGTCCGGCGGGGGCTTACAATGAGCAGTTCTTC.

J is TRBJ2-4 and V is TRBV12-3 or TRBV12-4; D remains ambiguous. The V and J ends lost 3 bases and 2 bases respectively, with 8 bases between them. This CDR3 has 14 amino acids. The CDR3 spells CASSFDGTKNIQYF. CDR3 bases: TGTGCCAGCAGTTTCGACGGAACCAAAAACATTCAGTACTTC.

This clonotype was counted once. V and J are TRBV3-1 and TRBJ2-5, with D possibly matching TRBD2 (5 bases). The CDR3 length is 14 residues. Trimming cost V 6 bases and J 1 base, with 12 bases left between them. Germline values: CDR1 LGHDT, CDR2 YNNKEL (reference sequence). The CDR3 bases are TGTGCCAGCAGGCGTGGCGGGCCCCAAGAGACCCAGTACTTC. Protein sequence: CASRRGGPQETQYF.

The chain has TRBV5-1 and TRBJ1-6; D is ambiguous. The CDR3 consists of 15 residues. V was clipped by 5 bases and J by 8 bases, with 17 bases between them. Germline V gene lookup returns CDR1 SGHRS and CDR2 YFSETQ. CDR3 amino acids: CASSSGLGGDSPLHF. CDR3 sequence (DNA): TGCGCCAGCAGTTCCGGACTCGGAGGTGATTCACCCCTCCACTTT.

This clonotype came up many times. The rearrangement uses TRBV4-2 and TRBJ2-3; D gene unclear. Germline lookup yields CDR1 LGHNA and CDR2 YNFKEQ. This CDR3 is 13 amino acids long. Trimming removed 0 bases at V and 4 bases at J, with 5 bases between. The chain's CDR3 is CASSQERPDTQYF. The CDR3 DNA sequence: TGTGCCAGCAGCCAAGAAAGGCCAGATACGCAGTATTTT.

The gene calls are TRBV29-1 and TRBJ2-7, with TRBD1 matching 9 bases. CDR1 is SQVTM, CDR2 ANQGSEA, per germline. The CDR3 loop spans 13 amino acids. The junction had 11 bases not matched to a gene; V was cut back by 8 bases and J by 6 bases. The CDR3 here is CSTRGQGTGEQYF. In DNA form, the CDR3 reads TGCAGCACACGGGGACAGGGAACTGGCGAGCAGTACTTC.

This clonotype was seen ten or more times. The J gene is TRBJ2-5, the V gene TRBV4-1; D gene unclear. V lost 3 bases to trimming and J lost 4 bases, with 6 bases between them. The CDR3 spans 12 residues. Germline values: CDR1 MGHRA, CDR2 YSYEKL. CDR3 in amino acids: CASSQGSETQYF. The CDR3 region has the DNA TGCGCCAGCAGCCAGGGATCAGAGACCCAGTACTTC.

This clonotype has ten or more counts. The rearrangement joins TRBV12-3 or TRBV12-4 to TRBJ2-1, with 8 bases lining up with TRBD2. The CDR3 is 17 residues long. V lost 1 base to trimming and J lost 4 bases; unmatched junction nucleotides: 9. In nucleotides, the CDR3 is TGTGCCAGCAGTTTAGACCCACGGGTAGCGGGGTACAATGAGCAGTTCTTC. Its protein product is CASSLDPRVAGYNEQFF.

This clonotype was found a few times. The genes are TRBV9 and TRBJ2-3, with a weak D call TRBD2 (6 bases). The CDR3 sequence is 17 residues long. The germline CDR1 and CDR2 sequences are SGDLS and YYNGEE. Trimming removed 2 bases at V and 2 bases at J, with 18 bases between. In DNA form, the CDR3 reads TGTGCCAGCAGCGTCGATACTCCGGGACTCATCACAGATACGCAGTATTTT. Its protein is CASSVDTPGLITDTQYF.

This clonotype appeared once. V gene TRBV6-5 combines with J gene TRBJ1-2; D ambiguous. The ends were cut back, 0 bases at V and 5 bases at J, with 10 bases in the middle. The V gene's germline CDR1 is MNHEY and CDR2 SVGAGI. The CDR3 has 14 amino acids. The chain's CDR3 is CASSYSNLNYGYTF. In DNA form, the CDR3 reads TGTGCCAGCAGTTACTCGAATCTTAATTATGGCTACACCTTC.

V gene TRBV9 combines with J gene TRBJ2-7; maybe TRBD1 (6 bases). Germline lookup yields CDR1 SGDLS and CDR2 YYNGEE. V lost 0 bases, J lost 5 bases, and 15 bases lay in between. The CDR3 length is 15 residues. In DNA, the CDR3 is TGTGCCAGCAGCGTAGACCCCCTCGGGGACAACGAGCAGTACTTC. This codes for CASSVDPLGDNEQYF.

The chain employs TRBV24-1 and TRBJ2-7; perhaps D is TRBD1 or TRBD2 (5 bases each). This CDR3 has 15 residues. V was shortened by 5 bases and J by 2 bases, with 15 bases between the two germline ends. Germline V gene lookup returns CDR1 KGHDR and CDR2 SFDVKD. CDR3 nucleotides: TGTGCCACCAGTGCAGCGCCGGGACGAGCCTACGAGCAGTACTTC. This translates into CATSAAPGRAYEQYF.

With respect to this clonotype: One junction end disagrees with the germline gene, perhaps due to a read error. J is TRBJ2-3 and V is TRBV7-2, with a tentative D call TRBD1 (5 bases). CDR1 and CDR2 from the germline V gene are SGHTA and FQGNSA. The length of the CDR3 is 13 residues. The CDR3 protein is CASSLVGADTRYF. CDR3 sequence (DNA): TGTGCCAGCAGCTTAGTTGGGGCAGATACGCGGTATTTT. Full variable domain (missing parts from reference TRBV7-2 and TRBJ2-3): GAGVSQSPSNKVTEKGKDVELRCDPISGHTALYWYRQSLGQGLEFLIYFQGNSAPDKSGLPSDRFSAERTGGSVSTLTIQRTQQEDSAVYLCASSLVGADTRYFGPGTRLTVL.